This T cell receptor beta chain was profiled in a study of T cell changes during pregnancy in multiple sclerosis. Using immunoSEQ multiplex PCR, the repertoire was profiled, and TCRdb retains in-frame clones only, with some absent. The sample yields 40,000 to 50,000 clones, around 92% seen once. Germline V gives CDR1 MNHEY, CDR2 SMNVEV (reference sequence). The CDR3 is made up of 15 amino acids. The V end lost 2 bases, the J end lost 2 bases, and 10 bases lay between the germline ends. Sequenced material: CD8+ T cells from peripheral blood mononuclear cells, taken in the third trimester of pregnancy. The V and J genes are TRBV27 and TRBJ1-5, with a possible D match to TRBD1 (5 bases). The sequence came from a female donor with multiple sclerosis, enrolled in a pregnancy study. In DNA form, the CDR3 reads TGTGCCAGCAGTTTAGCGGGGCGGGGCAATCAGCCCCAGCATTTT. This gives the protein CASSLAGRGNQPQHF.